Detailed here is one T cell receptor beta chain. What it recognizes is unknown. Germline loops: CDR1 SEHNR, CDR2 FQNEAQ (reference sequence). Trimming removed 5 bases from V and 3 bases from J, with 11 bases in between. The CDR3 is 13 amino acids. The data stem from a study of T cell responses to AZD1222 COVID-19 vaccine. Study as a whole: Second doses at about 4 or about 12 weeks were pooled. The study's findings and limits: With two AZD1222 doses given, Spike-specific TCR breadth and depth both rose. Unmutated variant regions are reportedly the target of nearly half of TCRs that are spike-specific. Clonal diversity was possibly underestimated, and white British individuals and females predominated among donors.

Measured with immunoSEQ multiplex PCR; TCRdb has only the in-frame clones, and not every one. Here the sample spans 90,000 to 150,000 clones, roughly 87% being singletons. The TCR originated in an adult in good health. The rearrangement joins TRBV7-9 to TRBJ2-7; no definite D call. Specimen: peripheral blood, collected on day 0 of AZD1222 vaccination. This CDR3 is CASSHGHLYEQYF. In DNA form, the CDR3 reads TGTGCCAGCAGCCACGGCCACCTCTACGAGCAGTACTTC.